This paragraph covers one T cell receptor beta chain sequence. Its antigen is still unknown. The data were obtained in a study of T cells expressing NK-cell markers. The CDR3 runs 15 residues. Germline loops: CDR1 SGHTA, CDR2 FQGNSA. What made the TCR beta cDNA was 5'RACE template switching with UMIs. TCRdb reprocessed the 5' RACE reads and reports one entry per CDR3 protein, with no DNA. Recorded here are roughly 280,000 distinct CDR3 sequences; the top ten clones represent 0.39%. Study observations and caveats: Nothing established the HCMV specificity of expanded NKG2C+ T cell clones.

The J gene is TRBJ2-7, the V gene TRBV7-2. Sequenced: blood T cells: a sorted CD56 or NKG2C T cell subset, CD4+ or CD8+ T cells, or bulk PBMC T cells (not recorded which). The receptor comes from a man aged 18 to 30 in good health. This chain's CDR3 is CASSLESNPHYEQYF.